A single TCR beta chain is shown here with its context. Its antigen is unknown. Germline assignment: CDR1 LNHNV and CDR2 YYDKDF (reference sequence). Trimming cost V 3 bases and J 6 bases, with 9 bases left between them. The CDR3 spans 12 residues. This specimen belongs to a study of T-cell reconstitution after alpha-beta-depleted transplantation in children. Findings of the study overall: A year post-transplant, T-cell counts and diversity derived mostly from newly produced T cells. By about two months after transplant, alpha-beta T cells reportedly arose from several hundred graft clones that had expanded. Certain patients had high TCRbeta diversity at day 60, and it came from recipient T cells and thymic progenitors that survived.

For TCRbeta, the library was prepared with unique molecular identifiers. TCRdb used MiXCR to reprocess the PCR reads, holding one entry per CDR3 protein. Of some 830,000 distinct CDR3 sequences in the sample, less than 20% were seen once. This clonotype was sampled from a male patient aged 10 to 17 who had a stem cell transplant for acute lymphoblastic leukemia, so the T cells may come from the graft donor. The source was PBMCs, mostly from graft donor cells, collected 360 days after TCRalphabeta/CD19-depleted stem cell transplant. The V gene is TRBV15, the J gene TRBJ2-7; D not resolved. For the CDR3, the DNA is TGTGCCACCAGCAGGGCGCACACCGAGCAGTACTTC. As protein: CATSRAHTEQYF.